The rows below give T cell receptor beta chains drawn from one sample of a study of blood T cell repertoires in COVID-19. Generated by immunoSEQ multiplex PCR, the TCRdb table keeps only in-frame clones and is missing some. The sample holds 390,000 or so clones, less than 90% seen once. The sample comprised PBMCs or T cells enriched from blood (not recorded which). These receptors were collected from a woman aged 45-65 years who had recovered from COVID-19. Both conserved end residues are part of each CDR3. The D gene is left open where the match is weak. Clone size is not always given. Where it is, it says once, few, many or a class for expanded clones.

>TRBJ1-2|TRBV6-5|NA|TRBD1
TGTGCCAGCAGCGGACCGGGACAGACATATGGCTACACCTTC
CASSGPGQTYGYTF
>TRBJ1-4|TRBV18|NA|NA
TGTGCCAGCTCACGTACCCCGGGGAATGAAAAACTGTTTTTT
CASSRTPGNEKLFF
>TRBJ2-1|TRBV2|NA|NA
TGTGCCAGCAGTGGACTCGGCAGCACCTCCTACAATGAGCAGTTCTTC
CASSGLGSTSYNEQFF
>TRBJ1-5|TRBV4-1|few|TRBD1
TGCGCCAGCAGCCAAGGTATACAGGGGGGTCAGCCCCAGCATTTT
CASSQGIQGGQPQHF
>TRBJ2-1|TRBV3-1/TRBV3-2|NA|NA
TGTGCCACCCAATCCCTCAGGGGGCAGTTCTTC
CATQSLRGQFF
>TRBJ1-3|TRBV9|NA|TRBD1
TGTGCCAGCAGCGTAGGGGGACAGGGCTCTGGAAACACCATATATTTT
CASSVGGQGSGNTIYF
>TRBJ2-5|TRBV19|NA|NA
TGTGCCACCCGGGGTGGACAAGAGACCCAGTACTTC
CATRGGQETQYF
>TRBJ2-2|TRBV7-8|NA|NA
TGTGCCAGCAGCTCCGGTGGAGGGTTCGCGAACACCGGGGAGCTGTTTTTT
CASSSGGGFANTGELFF
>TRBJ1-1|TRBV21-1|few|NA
TGTGCCAGCAGCAAAGACTCCACTGAAGCTTTCTTT
CASSKDSTEAFF
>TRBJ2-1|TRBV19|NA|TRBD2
TGTGCCAGTAGGACCGGGACTAGGGGTAACAATGAGCAGTTCTTC
CASRTGTRGNNEQFF
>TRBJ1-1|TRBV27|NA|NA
TGTGCCAGCAGTTTACCCCCGGGGGTGAACACTGAAGCTTTCTTT
CASSLPPGVNTEAFF
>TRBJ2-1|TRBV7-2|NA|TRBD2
TGTGCCAGCAGCCCAACTAGCGCGATTTACAATGAGCAGTTCTTC
CASSPTSAIYNEQFF
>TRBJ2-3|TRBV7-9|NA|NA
TGTGCCAGCAGCACCTCGGGGGCAGATACGCAGTATTTT
CASSTSGADTQYF
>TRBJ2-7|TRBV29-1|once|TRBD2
TGCAGCGTTGAAGATGGGTCTAGCGGCGGGTGGGCCGAGCAGTACTTC
CSVEDGSSGGWAEQYF
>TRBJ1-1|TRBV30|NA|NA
TGTGCCTTACACGATCGTGGCACTGAAGCTTTCTTT
CALHDRGTEAFF
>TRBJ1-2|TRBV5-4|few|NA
TGTGCCAGCAGAGACAGATCTAACTATGGCTACACCTTC
CASRDRSNYGYTF
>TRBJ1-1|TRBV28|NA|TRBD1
TGTGCCAGCAGTTCCCCAGGGGGCGGAACCCCTGAAGCTTTCTTT
CASSSPGGGTPEAFF
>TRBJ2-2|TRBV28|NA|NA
TGTGCCAGCAGCCCCCAGGGGTTGAACACCGGGGAGCTGTTTTTT
CASSPQGLNTGELFF
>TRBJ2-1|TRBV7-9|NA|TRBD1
TGTGCCAGCAGCCTCGCCGGGACAGGGGATGTTGAGCAGTTCTTC
CASSLAGTGDVEQFF
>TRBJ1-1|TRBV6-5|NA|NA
TGTGCCAGCAGTTCCGGGCCGGGGGGCACTGAAGCTTTCTTT
CASSSGPGGTEAFF
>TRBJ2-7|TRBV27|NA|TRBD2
TGTGCCAGCAGTTTAGGGGCTAGCGGTTCCTACGAGCAGTACTTC
CASSLGASGSYEQYF
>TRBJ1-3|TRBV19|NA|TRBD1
TGTGCCAGTAGTTCCCAGGGGGCTGGAAACACCATATATTTT
CASSSQGAGNTIYF